Listed below are T cell receptor beta chains from one sample, sequenced in a study of esophageal squamous cell carcinoma under preoperative chemotherapy. TCRdb re-derived calls from the PCR reads in MiXCR, one entry per CDR3 protein. The data hold some 16,000 distinct CDR3 sequences, with roughly 60% observed a single time. The biological material was taken from a patient given preoperative chemotherapy. All receptors derive from a human donor with esophageal squamous cell carcinoma. The donor label of this sample is uncertain. The CDR3 runs from the conserved cysteine through the conserved F or W. Each record gives: clone size, D gene, J gene, V gene, CDR3 protein, CDR3 DNA. A D gene is named only where the DNA matches it firmly. Clone size is given for some rows only: seen once, a few or many times, or a class if the clone is expanded.

>few|TRBD2|TRBJ2-5|TRBV7-2
CASSSLLARYQETQYF
TGTGCCAGCAGCTCCCTACTAGCGCGTTACCAAGAGACCCAGTACTTC
>NA|TRBD1|TRBJ2-1|TRBV6-1
CASRPGQSADKQFF
TGTGCCAGCAGACCGGGACAGAGTGCAGATAAGCAGTTCTTC
>few|TRBD1|TRBJ2-3|TRBV6-1
CASSETGVGTDTQYF
TGTGCCAGCAGTGAGACAGGGGTGGGCACAGATACGCAGTATTTT
>NA|NA|TRBJ2-7|TRBV6-1
CASSELWMGRRAEQYF
TGTGCCAGCAGTGAACTCTGGATGGGCAGGCGGGCCGAGCAGTACTTC
>medium-sized|NA|TRBJ2-3|TRBV6-1
CASTEAMGTDTQYF
TGTGCCAGCACTGAGGCTATGGGCACAGATACGCAGTATTTT
>NA|NA|TRBJ2-1|TRBV6-5
CASSYSTYRKNEQFF
TGTGCCAGCAGTTACTCGACGTACAGGAAGAATGAGCAGTTCTTC
>NA|TRBD2|TRBJ2-3|TRBV6-1
CASREGGEGDKETQYF
TGTGCCAGCAGGGAAGGTGGGGAGGGAGACAAAGAGACGCAGTATTTC
>NA|NA|TRBJ2-5|TRBV6-5
CASSLGKQETQYF
TGTGCCAGCAGTTTGGGTAAACAAGAGACCCAGTACTTC
>NA|NA|TRBJ2-2|TRBV6-5
CASSYLGLGVGELFF
TGTGCCAGCAGTTACTTGGGATTAGGGGTCGGGGAGCTGTTTTTT
>medium-sized|TRBD2|TRBJ2-5|TRBV6-1
CASGTGGYGQETQYF
TGTGCCAGCGGCACGGGGGGGTATGGCCAAGAGACCCAGTACTTC
>NA|NA|TRBJ2-5|TRBV10-3
CAGLGCRDQETQYF
TGTGCGGGGCTGGGGTGCCGTGACCAAGAGACCCAGTACTTC
>NA|NA|TRBJ2-3|TRBV6-1
CAGGEGGGGHETQYF
TGTGCCGGGGGTGAAGGGGGGGGGGGCCACGAGACGCAGTATTTC
>NA|TRBD1|TRBJ2-2|TRBV7-7
CASSSVGQGTGELFF
TGTGCCAGCAGCTCGGTGGGACAGGGGACCGGGGAGCTGTTTTTT
>once|NA|TRBJ2-5|TRBV6-1
CACGGNGGGDEDTQYF
TGTGCCTGCGGGGGCAACGGGGGCGGCGACGAAGATACCCAGTACTTC
>NA|NA|TRBJ2-3|TRBV6-1
CASSEHLPLVRRTDAQFF
TGTGCCAGCAGTGAACATCTCCCACTTGTTCGGCGGACCGATGCGCAGTTTTTT
>NA|TRBD2|TRBJ2-3|TRBV7-8
CASSSGGGSDTQYF
TGTGCCAGCAGCTCCGGCGGGGGGTCAGATACGCAGTATTTT
>NA|NA|TRBJ2-1|TRBV7-2
CARGLKAVATDTQFF
TGTGCCAGGGGCCTCAAGGCAGTGGCGACAGATACGCAGTTCTTC
>NA|NA|TRBJ2-2|TRBV6-1
CASNPQGGSTGQLFF
TGTGCCAGCAATCCACAGGGTGGAAGCACCGGGCAGCTGTTTTTT
>NA|NA|TRBJ2-3|TRBV6-1
CGSKGGGTTDTQYF
TGTGGCAGCAAGGGGGGGGGAACCACAGACACGCAGTACTTT
>many|NA|TRBJ2-7|TRBV6-1
CASTRGGATSYEQYF
TGTGCCAGCACTAGGGGGGGCGCAACTTCCTACGAGCAGTACTTC
>few|TRBD2|TRBJ2-4|TRBV6-1
CASGAGGGGKNTQYF
TGTGCCAGCGGTGCGGGGGGGGGGGGCAAAAACACGCAGTATTTC
>NA|NA|TRBJ2-4|TRBV6-1
CASRWDGTNIQYF
TGTGCCAGCAGGTGGGATGGAACCAACATCCAGTACTTC
>few|TRBD1|TRBJ2-7|TRBV6-5
CASSSDREFVPPSGEQYF
TGTGCCAGCAGTTCGGACAGGGAGTTTGTCCCACCTTCGGGCGAGCAGTACTTC
>NA|NA|TRBJ2-5|TRBV6-1
CASSDGAGKGGRDQDTQYF
TGTGCCAGCAGTGATGGTGCGGGGAAAGGGGGCCGTGACCAAGACACCCAGTACTTC
>NA|TRBD2|TRBJ2-1|TRBV7-3
CASSPGLAGVQQFF
TGTGCCAGCAGCCCCGGACTAGCGGGAGTCCAGCAGTTCTTC
>once|NA|TRBJ2-7|TRBV7-8
CASSLGAGTLSYEQYF
TGTGCCAGCAGCTTAGGGGCGGGCACCCTCTCCTACGAGCAGTACTTC
>NA|NA|TRBJ2-7|TRBV6-1
CAGRGGGDQETQYF
TGTGCGGGCCGTGGGGGCGGTGACCAAGAGACGCAGTACTTC
>NA|TRBD1|TRBJ2-2|TRBV6-4
CASSAGGTGELFF
TGTGCCAGCAGTGCAGGGGGCACCGGGGAGCTGTTTTTT
>NA|TRBD2|TRBJ2-4|TRBV6-1
CAGSGGLGGETQYF
TGTGCGGGCAGCGGGGGGCTGGGGGGAGAGACGCAGTATTTC
>once|TRBD2|TRBJ2-3|TRBV6-1
CASSEVAASGSTDTQYF
TGTGCCAGCAGTGAAGTCGCAGCTAGCGGGAGCACAGATACGCAGTATTTT
>once|NA|TRBJ2-3|TRBV6-1
CASAPIGGRGEDTQYF
TGTGCCAGCGCGCCCATTGGGGGCCGTGGCGAAGATACGCAGTACTTT
>many|NA|TRBJ2-6|TRBV6-1
CASSRGFGANVLTF
TGTGCCAGCAGTAGGGGGTTTGGGGCCAACGTCCTGACTTTC
>many|NA|TRBJ2-3|TRBV6-1
CASRLGPTALNF
TGTGCCAGCAGACTGGGACCGACAGCCCTGAATTTT
>many|NA|TRBJ1-5|TRBV6-1
CASSTTQGSDQPQHF
TGTGCCAGCAGTACCACTCAGGGGTCGGATCAGCCCCAGCATTTT
>NA|TRBD1|TRBJ2-7|TRBV7-6
CASSPRPGQGGNEQYF
TGTGCCAGCAGCCCAAGGCCGGGACAGGGGGGCAATGAGCAGTACTTC
>medium-sized|NA|TRBJ2-3|TRBV6-1
CASSRRLSGTTDTQYF
TGTGCCAGCAGCCGGCGTTTGTCAGGGACCACAGATACGCAGTATTTT
>NA|TRBD2|TRBJ2-1|TRBV4-1
CASSRASGYNEQFF
TGCGCCAGCAGTCGGGCTAGCGGGTACAATGAGCAGTTCTTC
>NA|TRBD1|TRBJ2-1|TRBV7-6
CASSLRSWPGQGTNEQFF
TGTGCCAGCAGCTTAAGGAGTTGGCCCGGACAGGGGACCAATGAGCAGTTCTTC
>once|NA|TRBJ2-2|TRBV6-1
CASRTGPVNTGELYF
TGTGCCAGCAGAACCGGGCCTGTGAACACCGGGGAGCTGTATTTT
>many|NA|TRBJ2-3|TRBV6-5
CASTSLAGFTDTQYF
TGTGCCAGCACTTCTCTGGCGGGGTTTACAGATACGCAGTATTTT
>NA|NA|TRBJ1-4|TRBV7-2
CASSSAGPPNEKLFF
TGTGCCAGCAGCTCCGCCGGGCCACCTAATGAAAAACTGTTTTTT
>many|NA|TRBJ2-7|TRBV12-3/TRBV12-4
CASSSSFGRRREQYF
TGTGCCAGCAGCAGTTCTTTTGGGCGGCGGCGCGAGCAGTACTTC
>NA|TRBD1|TRBJ2-2|TRBV6-1
CASRPGQGVTMNTGELFF
TGTGCCAGCAGACCGGGACAGGGAGTTACCATGAACACCGGGGAGCTGTTTTTT
>NA|NA|TRBJ2-3|TRBV27
CASGSRSADTQYF
TGTGCCAGCGGGTCCCGTAGCGCAGATACGCAGTATTTT
>NA|NA|TRBJ2-1|TRBV6-1
CASIPSGNNEQFF
TGTGCCAGCATCCCCTCGGGAAACAATGAGCAGTTCTTC